This T cell receptor (beta chain) was sequenced in a study of tumor-infiltrating lymphocytes in primary liver carcinoma. Unsorted bulk tissue (roughly 17-32 mg) underwent RNA and DNA co-extraction. Reverse transcription of approximately 500 ng total RNA with a constant-region primer produced TCR beta cDNA. Employing slightly modified ARM-PCR, three nested multiplex PCR rounds were run, and these gave rise to the TCR beta libraries. TRBV1-TRBV30 forward primers paired with a C-beta reverse primer were used in the first two PCR rounds, which ran approximately 11 cycles each. TCRdb re-called the multiplex PCR reads through MiXCR, storing one row per CDR3 protein. Here the sample spans 95,000 to 150,000 distinct CDR3 sequences, 60% to 70% being singletons. The V segment lost 0 bases and the J segment 6 bases; nucleotides outside the gene matches: 6. The CDR3 loop spans 15 amino acids. CDR1 and CDR2 from the germline V gene are MNHEY and SVGAGI.

This clonotype appeared many times. This receptor was identified in a woman aged 60-70 years with primary liver carcinoma and hepatitis B virus infection. The sample comprised liver tumor tissue from sampling region 1. Noted subset: tumor region T1, superior pole. This rearrangement joins TRBV6-5 to TRBJ1-2; TRBD1 matches at 8 bases. CDR3 sequence reads: CASSYSHPGGDGYTF. The CDR3, as DNA: TGTGCCAGCAGTTACTCGCACCCAGGGGGCGATGGCTACACCTTC.